This T cell receptor beta chain was captured by sequencing in a study of T cells in Graves' hyperthyroidism and ophthalmopathy (dated 2019 in TCRdb). About the full investigation: Peripheral blood was sampled at the time of initial diagnosis, prior to any treatment. A discovery cohort of around 100 patients, about 44 with Graves' ophthalmopathy and over 55 with stable Graves' hyperthyroidism, was used to find distinguishing TCR V-J signatures. An independent validation cohort of under 20 hyperthyroidism patients and approximately 17 patients who later progressed to ophthalmopathy tested prospective prediction of ophthalmopathy. The 100 or so discovery patients were divided at random into training and test sets in a 7:3 ratio. Thyroid tissue and blood T-cell repertoires from six Graves' hyperthyroidism patients were also compared in the study. After sampling, hyperthyroidism patients received methimazole starting at 30 mg daily, and ophthalmopathy patients received high-dose intravenous methylprednisolone. The paper describes TCR Vbeta CDR3 sequencing of 120 to 150 peripheral blood samples, made up of 43 ophthalmopathy patients, around 78 hyperthyroidism patients and roughly 17 progressor patients. What the research found in general, with its limitations: Most expanded thyroid clonotypes (frequency above 0.001) were also detected in blood, suggesting blood repertoires may reflect thyroid immune responses. In validation, progression to ophthalmopathy was predicted by the model with nearly 71% sensitivity and about 72% specificity, a median of roughly 6.4 months before onset. No statistical method was used to fix the sample size in advance, and group allocation was not hidden from the investigators. A 13 V-J signature model separated ophthalmopathy from stable hyperthyroidism, with nearly 90% sensitivity and about 81% specificity in cross-validation and 80%/75% in testing.

Details on this clonotype: No cognate antigen has been identified for it. No base quality values were provided; no much bigger clone lies one nucleotide off.

Germline trimming amounts to 6 bases on V and 10 bases on J, with 11 as the count of junction bases outside the gene matches. The germline V gene encodes CDR1 MNHNS and CDR2 SASEGT. The CDR3, from cysteine to phenylalanine, totals 14 residues. Only CDR3 DNA is held: 42 bases, read in frame from base 1. The TCR beta CDR3 regions were amplified from RNA transcripts. For the first round of RT-PCR on the TCR CDR3, the HTBI primer set was used together with the Qiagen OneStep RT-PCR kit. A second multiplex PCR round built the libraries, followed by size selection and purification. Paired-end sequencing of the libraries was performed with 100 bp reads on an Illumina HiSeq2000. The authors' analysis ran thus. SOAPnuke was used to process the raw data, removing reads that contained adapters or uncalled bases, had a mean Phred below 15, or lacked an exact match to the constant primer or identifier. COPE v1.2.5 was used to merge the high-quality paired reads, and each unique nucleotide sequence was defined as a clonotype. MiTCR v1.1 was used to align the clonotypes against IMGT TRBV, TRBD and TRBJ reference segments. The analysis included only V-J combinations with a frequency above 0.0001, which together covered approximately 99% of the repertoires. The TCS score was defined as F50 (clonal expansion) divided by E x V (chaos), with BLOSUM62-based TCRdist calculated between CDR3 peptides within each V-J. Welch's t-statistics and random forest reduced some 510 V-J features to about 13, which were used in a naive Bayes classifier (R e1071). The public reads were run again by TCRdb, first through fastp at Q25 and then through MiXCR, and only productive beta chains were kept. Each record represents a unique CDR3 protein, reported with the most common genes and DNA among its rows. None of the V and J calls come from the authors' own analysis; TCRdb made them. Present in this sample are about 600,000 distinct CDR3 sequences, about 16% of which were seen just once. Jointly, the top ten make up roughly 3.5% of the sample.

In the ophthalmopathy patients, disease was moderately to severely active, with a Clinical Activity Score of 3 or more, a NOSPECS grade of 4 or more, and a duration of less than 3 months. Any patient with an uncontrolled infection, another autoimmune disease, pregnancy or lactation was excluded. Diagnoses were established on the basis of clinical symptoms, serum thyroxine and TRAb, thyroid ultrasound, and orbital computed tomography. PBMCs were isolated from about 9 ml of fresh peripheral blood by Ficoll-Paque density gradient centrifugation. Total RNA was extracted using Trizol reagent, and RNA quality was assessed on an Agilent 2100 Bioanalyzer.

What was sequenced was blood. The V gene is TRBV6-1 and the J gene is TRBJ1-2; 10 nucleotides in the junction match TRBD1. The sequence was obtained from a woman between 40 and 55 years old with Graves' ophthalmopathy. CDR3 region: CASSSNRDRGPYTF. The DNA reads as follows: TGTGCCAGCAGCTCCAACCGGGACAGGGGCCCCTACACCTTC.